This T cell receptor beta chain derives from a study of tissue T cells after allogeneic stem cell transplantation. General study points: Across patients, clones rarely overlapped, yet motif clusters were shared tissue-specifically. In patients and mice, blood and spleen missed much of tissue repertoire.

The CDR3 length is 14 residues. Per germline, CDR1 LGHDT and CDR2 YNNKQL (reference sequence). V was pared by 3 bases and J by 7 bases, with 4 bases of the junction left unmatched. In regard to this clone: The antigen is unknown. These gene names are mouse names. The CDR3 end falls 1 residue outside the read, so it is completed with the germline J gene.

Survey-depth TCRbeta CDR3 sequencing reported V/J genes and productive frequencies. Produced via immunoSEQ multiplex PCR; TCRdb's table is partial and in-frame only. The sample has 45,000 to 50,000 clones; roughly 73% are singletons. The sample taken for sequencing was sorted cells pooled from one or two spleens. J is TRBJ2-5 and V is TRBV4; the match to TRBD2 covers 10 bases. The source is a pool of C57BL/6 mice in good health. The sequenced CDR3 bases are TGTGCCAGCAGCTACTGGGGGGGCCGGAACACCCAGTAC. Protein product: CASSYWGGRNTQY. The full CDR3 protein reads CASSYWGGRNTQYF. Full variable domain (remainder filled in from reference TRBV4 and TRBJ2-5): ETAVFQTPNYHVTQVGNEVSFNCKQTLGHDTMYWYKQDSKKLLKIMFSYNNKQLIVNETVPRRFSPQSSDKAHLNLRIKSVEPEDSAVYLCASSYWGGRNTQYFGPGTRLLVL.